These T cell receptor beta chains were read from a single sample in a study of T-cell memory formation after mild COVID-19. In TCRdb, the 5' RACE reads were re-called with MiXCR into one record per CDR3 protein. The table records a few hundred thousand distinct CDR3 sequences, more than 15% of them present only once. Sequences were obtained from PBMCs or a T cell subset sorted from them (not recorded which). The receptors stem from a man between 18 and 29 years old who had mild COVID-19 (a few samples of this study predate the infection). Cell type and time point are not known. Each CDR3 is given with its conserved first and last residue. D genes are given only for firm matches. Only some rows state a clone size, as once, few, many or a class for expanded clones.

TGCGCCAGCAGCCCGCTTTCCACCGGGGAGCTGTTTTTT CASSPLSTGELFF TRBV7-2 - 13 TRBJ2-2 -
TGTGCCAGCAGCCACCTAGCGGGTTACAATGAGCAGTTCTTC CASSHLAGYNEQFF TRBV3-1 few 14 TRBJ2-1 TRBD2
TGCGCCAGCAGCTTGGGACAGGAGGGCGAGCAGTACTTC CASSLGQEGEQYF TRBV5-1 - 13 TRBJ2-7 -
TGTGCCAGCAGTTTAAAGCCCCTAGCGGGAGATACGCAGTATTTT CASSLKPLAGDTQYF TRBV27 few 15 TRBJ2-3 TRBD2
TGTGCCAGCGGGACACAGGGGGCTTGGAATTCACCCCTCCACTTT CASGTQGAWNSPLHF TRBV12-3/TRBV12-4 - 15 TRBJ1-6 TRBD1
TGCGCCAGCAGCTTCGAACTCAGGGGGCTGGAGACCCAGTACTTC CASSFELRGLETQYF TRBV5-1 - 15 TRBJ2-5 TRBD1
TGTGCCAGCAGCCCGGGCACAGCGGTCGTCCAAGAGACCCAGTACTTC CASSPGTAVVQETQYF TRBV11-3 few 16 TRBJ2-5 -
TGTGCCAGCAGACAGGGTGAGGTGCGAGAGACCCAGTACTTC CASRQGEVRETQYF TRBV12-3/TRBV12-4 few 14 TRBJ2-5 -
TGTGCCAGCAGTTTATGGGGGGGGAGCAATCAGCCCCAGCATTTT CASSLWGGSNQPQHF TRBV12-3/TRBV12-4 many 15 TRBJ1-5 -
TGTGCCAGCAGCGTAGATTATGAGCAGTTCTTC CASSVDYEQFF TRBV9 many 11 TRBJ2-1 -
TGCGCCAGCAGTTCCCAACATGGGAATCGGAACATTCAGTACTTC CASSSQHGNRNIQYF TRBV5-1 - 15 TRBJ2-4 -
TGTGCCAGCAGCACCGTAACTGGCCCCCTCCACTTT CASSTVTGPLHF TRBV7-2 - 12 TRBJ1-6 -